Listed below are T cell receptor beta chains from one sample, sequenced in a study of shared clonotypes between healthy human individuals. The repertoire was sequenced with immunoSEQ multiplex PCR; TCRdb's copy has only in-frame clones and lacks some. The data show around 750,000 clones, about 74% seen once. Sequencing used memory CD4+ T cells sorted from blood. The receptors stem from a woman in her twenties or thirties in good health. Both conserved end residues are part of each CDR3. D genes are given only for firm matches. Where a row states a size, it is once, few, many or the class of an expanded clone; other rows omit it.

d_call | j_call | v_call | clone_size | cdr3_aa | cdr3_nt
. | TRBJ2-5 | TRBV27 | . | CASSPRYQETQYF | TGTGCCAGCAGTCCACGGTACCAAGAGACCCAGTACTTC
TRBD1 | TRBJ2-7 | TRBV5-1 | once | CASSAPGQSYEQYF | TGCGCCAGCAGCGCTCCGGGACAGTCCTACGAGCAGTACTTC
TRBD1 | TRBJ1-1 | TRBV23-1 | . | CASSLPLGGQINTEAFF | TGCGCCAGCAGTCTGCCGCTAGGGGGACAGATTAACACTGAAGCTTTCTTT
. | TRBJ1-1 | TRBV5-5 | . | CASSLGLFGDTEAFF | TGTGCCAGCAGCTTGGGACTCTTTGGGGACACTGAAGCTTTCTTT
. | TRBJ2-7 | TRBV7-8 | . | CASSLVIRGGSGTHFTYEQYF | TGTGCCAGCAGCTTAGTTATTAGGGGAGGTAGCGGCACCCATTTTACCTACGAGCAGTACTTC
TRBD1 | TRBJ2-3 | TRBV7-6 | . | CASSLAQQGFDTQYF | TGTGCCAGCAGCTTAGCCCAACAGGGGTTCGATACGCAGTATTTT
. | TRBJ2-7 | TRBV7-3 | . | CASSPGYGQGEQYF | TGTGCCAGCAGCCCAGGTTATGGCCAGGGAGAGCAGTACTTC
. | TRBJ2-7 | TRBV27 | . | CASSLSQGYEQYF | TGTGCCAGCAGTTTAAGCCAGGGGTATGAGCAGTACTTC
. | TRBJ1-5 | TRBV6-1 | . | CASSPGLFQPQHF | TGTGCCAGCAGTCCTGGGTTATTTCAGCCCCAGCATTTT
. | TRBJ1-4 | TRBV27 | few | CASSLYPGTAATNEKLFF | TGTGCCAGCAGTTTATACCCGGGAACTGCGGCAACTAATGAAAAACTGTTTTTT
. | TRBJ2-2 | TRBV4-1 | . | CASRPVPRLNTGELFF | TGCGCCAGCAGGCCTGTGCCGCGATTGAACACCGGGGAGCTGTTTTTT
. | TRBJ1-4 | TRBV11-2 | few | CASSFSEYEKLFF | TGTGCCAGCAGCTTCTCGGAATACGAAAAACTGTTTTTT
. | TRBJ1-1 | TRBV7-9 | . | CASSLGGGGSTEAFF | TGTGCCAGCAGCTTAGGGGGAGGAGGAAGCACTGAAGCTTTCTTT
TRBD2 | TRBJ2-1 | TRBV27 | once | CARRGGFANEQFF | TGTGCCAGGCGGGGAGGGTTTGCGAATGAGCAGTTCTTC
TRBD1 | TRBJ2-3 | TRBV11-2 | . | CASSSTGNVADTQYF | TGTGCCAGCAGCTCGACAGGGAATGTTGCAGATACGCAGTATTTT
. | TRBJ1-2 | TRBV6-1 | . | CASQRDYGYTF | TGTGCCAGTCAGAGGGATTATGGCTACACCTTC
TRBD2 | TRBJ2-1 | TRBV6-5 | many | CASSTSASSYNEQFF | TGTGCCAGCAGTACTAGCGCGAGCTCCTACAATGAGCAGTTCTTC
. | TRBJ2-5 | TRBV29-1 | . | CSVAAHSKETQYF | TGCAGCGTAGCCGCACATTCGAAAGAGACCCAGTACTTC
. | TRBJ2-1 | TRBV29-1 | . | CSVEDPVSYNEQFF | TGCAGCGTTGAGGACCCAGTCTCCTACAATGAGCAGTTCTTC
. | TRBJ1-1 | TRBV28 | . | CASSLPWGATEAFF | TGTGCCAGCAGTCTCCCTTGGGGGGCCACTGAAGCTTTCTTT
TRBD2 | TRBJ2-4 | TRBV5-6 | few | CASSLALAGGAKNIQYF | TGTGCCAGCAGCTTGGCGCTAGCGGGAGGGGCCAAAAACATTCAGTACTTC
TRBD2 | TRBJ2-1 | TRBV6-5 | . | CASSSRAGGSYNEQFF | TGTGCCAGCAGTTCCCGAGCGGGAGGGTCCTACAATGAGCAGTTCTTC
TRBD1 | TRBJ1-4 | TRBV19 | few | CASTPQGATNEKLFF | TGTGCCAGCACCCCGCAGGGGGCAACTAATGAAAAACTGTTTTTT
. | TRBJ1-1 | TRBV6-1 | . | CASSASVGGLNTEAFF | TGTGCCAGCAGTGCCTCCGTAGGAGGGCTGAACACTGAAGCTTTCTTT
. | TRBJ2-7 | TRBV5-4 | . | CASSSGAGDYEQYF | TGTGCCAGCAGTTCGGGGGCAGGGGACTACGAGCAGTACTTC
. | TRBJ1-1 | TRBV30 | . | CAWGLVTQRTEAFF | TGTGCCTGGGGTCTTGTGACACAGAGAACTGAAGCTTTCTTT
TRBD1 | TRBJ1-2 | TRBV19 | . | CASSHTGPDRVHGYTF | TGTGCCAGTAGTCATACAGGACCAGACAGGGTCCATGGCTACACCTTC
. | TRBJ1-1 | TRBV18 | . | CASSPVGIKLPEAFF | TGTGCCAGCTCACCAGTAGGGATTAAGTTACCTGAAGCTTTCTTT
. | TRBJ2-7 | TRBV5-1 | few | CASSPAPASQDYEQYF | TGCGCCAGCAGCCCTGCCCCAGCTAGCCAAGACTACGAGCAGTACTTC
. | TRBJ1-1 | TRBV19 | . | CASSQGVGTEAFF | TGTGCCAGTAGTCAGGGAGTTGGGACTGAAGCTTTCTTT
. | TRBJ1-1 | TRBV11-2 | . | CASSLQGGNTEAFF | TGTGCCAGCAGCTTACAGGGCGGGAACACTGAAGCTTTCTTT
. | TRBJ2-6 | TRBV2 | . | CASALRSSGANVLTF | TGTGCCAGCGCACTCCGGTCCTCTGGGGCCAACGTCCTGACTTTC
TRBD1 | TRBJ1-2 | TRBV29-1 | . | CSVAGTGVYGYTF | TGCAGCGTTGCTGGGACAGGGGTCTATGGCTACACCTTC
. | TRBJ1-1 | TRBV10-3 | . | CAISESRGTEAFF | TGTGCCATCAGTGAGTCGCGGGGCACTGAAGCTTTCTTT
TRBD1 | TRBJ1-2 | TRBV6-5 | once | CASRKTGPDGYTF | TGTGCCAGCAGAAAGACAGGGCCTGATGGCTACACCTTC
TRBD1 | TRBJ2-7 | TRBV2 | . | CASTWDRDYEQYF | TGTGCCAGCACTTGGGACAGGGACTACGAGCAGTACTTC
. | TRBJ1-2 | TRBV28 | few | CASSLRTARAYGYTF | TGTGCCAGCAGTTTAAGGACAGCGAGGGCCTATGGCTACACCTTC
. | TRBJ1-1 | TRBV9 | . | CASSPTQLNTEAFF | TGTGCCAGCAGCCCCACGCAGCTGAACACTGAAGCTTTCTTT
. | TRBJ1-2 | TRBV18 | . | CASSPRTDNYGYTF | TGTGCCAGCTCACCAAGGACAGATAACTATGGCTACACCTTC
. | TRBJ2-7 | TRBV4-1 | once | CASSQRVRGPSDYEQYF | TGCGCCAGCAGCCAAAGGGTCAGAGGTCCTAGCGATTACGAGCAGTACTTC
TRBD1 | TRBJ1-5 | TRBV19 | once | CASSTTGGRQPQHF | TGTGCCAGTAGTACAACAGGGGGCCGTCAGCCCCAGCATTTT
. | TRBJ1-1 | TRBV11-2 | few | CASSQNRRDTEAFF | TGTGCCAGCAGCCAAAACCGGAGGGACACTGAAGCTTTCTTT
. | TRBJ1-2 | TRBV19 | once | CASRGSDGYTF | TGTGCCAGTAGAGGATCTGATGGCTACACCTTC
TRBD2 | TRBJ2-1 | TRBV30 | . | CAWTLGTSGDNEQFF | TGTGCCTGGACCCTGGGTACTAGCGGTGACAATGAGCAGTTCTTC
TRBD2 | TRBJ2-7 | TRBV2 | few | CASRVERELSVEQYF | TGTGCCAGCAGAGTAGAGCGGGAGCTCAGCGTCGAGCAGTACTTC
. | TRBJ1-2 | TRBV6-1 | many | CASSPTYGYTF | TGTGCCAGCAGTCCGACTTATGGCTACACCTTC
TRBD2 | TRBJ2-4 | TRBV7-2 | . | CASSRGLAGVSAKNIQYF | TGTGCCAGCAGCCGGGGACTAGCGGGAGTGTCAGCCAAAAACATTCAGTACTTC
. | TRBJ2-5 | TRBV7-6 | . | CASSLVWETQYF | TGTGCCAGCAGCTTAGTGTGGGAGACCCAGTACTTC
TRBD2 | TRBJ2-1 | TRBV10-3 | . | CAIRPGTSGNEQFF | TGTGCCATCAGACCCGGGACTAGCGGCAATGAGCAGTTCTTC
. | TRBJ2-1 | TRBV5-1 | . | CASSLSSALYNEQFF | TGCGCCAGCAGCTTGTCCAGCGCGCTCTATAATGAGCAGTTCTTC
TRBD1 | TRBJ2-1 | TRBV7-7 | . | CASSLGGTGGNEQFF | TGTGCCAGCAGCTTGGGTGGGACAGGGGGCAATGAGCAGTTCTTC
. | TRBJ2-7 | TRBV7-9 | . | CASTPDSYEQYF | TGTGCCAGCACCCCCGACTCCTACGAGCAGTACTTC
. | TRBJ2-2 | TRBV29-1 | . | CSVTVSEGELFF | TGCAGCGTTACCGTTTCGGAGGGGGAGCTGTTTTTT
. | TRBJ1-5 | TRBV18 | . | CASSRGSDSNQPQHF | TGTGCCAGCTCACGTGGAAGCGACAGCAATCAGCCCCAGCATTTT
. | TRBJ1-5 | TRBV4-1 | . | CASSQDRHSNQPQHF | TGCGCCAGCAGCCAAGATAGGCATAGCAATCAGCCCCAGCATTTT
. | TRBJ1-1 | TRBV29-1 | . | CSVAENTEAFF | TGCAGCGTTGCCGAGAACACTGAAGCTTTCTTT
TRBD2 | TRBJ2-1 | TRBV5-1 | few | CASSYTGTSGGRAVDEQFF | TGCGCCAGCAGTTATACAGGGACTAGCGGGGGTAGGGCGGTAGATGAGCAGTTCTTC
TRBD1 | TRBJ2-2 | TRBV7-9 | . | CASSPGQGLAGELFF | TGTGCCAGCAGCCCGGGACAGGGGTTGGCCGGGGAGCTGTTTTTT
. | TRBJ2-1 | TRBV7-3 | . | CASSLVGTGQDNEQFF | TGTGCCAGCAGCTTAGTCGGGACGGGACAAGACAATGAGCAGTTCTTC